The 28 T cell receptor beta chains below were found in one sample sequenced in a study of T-cell reconstitution after alpha-beta-depleted transplantation in children. TCRbeta library construction was performed incorporating unique molecular identifiers. TCRdb ran MiXCR on the PCR reads and lists one entry per CDR3 protein. The repertoire consists of 120,000 to 150,000 distinct CDR3 sequences, with around 8.5% occurring once and the leading ten covering 15% to 20%. Sequences were derived from PBMCs, mostly from graft donor cells, sampled 180 days after TCRalphabeta/CD19-depleted stem cell transplant. Source of these receptors: a female patient aged 2 to 10 who had a stem cell transplant for congenital amegakaryocytic thrombocytopenia, so the T cells may come from the graft donor.

In this sample, this clonotype turned up a few times. The chain uses TRBV20-1 and TRBJ2-1; TRBD1 or TRBD2 may be the D gene (5 bases each). CDR1 and CDR2 (germline): DFQATT, SNEGSKA (reference sequence). The CDR3 is 14 residues long. Trimming removed 7 bases at V and 6 bases at J, with 19 bases between. CDR3 DNA sequence: TGCAGTGTTTTAATCGGGACCAGCCTCAATGAGCAGTTCTTC. Translating gives CSVLIGTSLNEQFF.

This clonotype appeared many times. The CDR3 reads CASQTGGGANVLTF. The CDR3 bases are TGTGCCAGTCAGACGGGGGGCGGGGCCAACGTCCTGACTTTC. The chain joins TRBV5-6 to TRBJ2-6; D may be TRBD2 (7 bases). Germline V lookup: CDR1 SGHDT, CDR2 YYEEEE. V lost 8 bases and J 4 bases, leaving 13 bases between the germline ends. This CDR3 is built from 14 residues.

The sample holds a few counts of this clonotype. The V gene is TRBV20-1, the J gene TRBJ2-5, with D unresolved. CDR1 is DFQATT, CDR2 SNEGSKA, per germline (reference sequence). Trimming removed 0 bases from V and 5 bases from J, with 13 bases in between. The CDR3 has 14 residues. The CDR3 is CSARDTRGVETQYF. Written as DNA, the CDR3 is TGCAGTGCTAGAGATACGCGCGGCGTGGAGACCCAGTACTTC.

This clonotype was seen ten or more times. The J gene is TRBJ2-7, the V gene TRBV5-1; 7 nucleotides match TRBD1. CDR3 length equals 14 residues. CDR1 SGHRS and CDR2 YFSETQ come from the germline V gene. Losses at the gene ends were 5 bases for V and 5 bases for J; bases not matched to a gene: 10. The CDR3 loop is CASRSMQGDNEQYF. The CDR3 DNA is TGCGCCAGCAGAAGCATGCAGGGGGATAACGAGCAGTACTTC.

This clonotype has more than one count but fewer than ten. The chain has TRBV5-1 and TRBJ2-4; perhaps TRBD1 as D (5 bases). The germline V gene encodes CDR1 SGHRS and CDR2 YFSETQ. Trimming left V 3 bases short and J 2 bases short, with 18 bases between. CDR3 length equals 17 residues. CDR3 sequence: CASSSGAGNPSKNIQYF. The CDR3 DNA reads TGCGCCAGCAGCTCTGGAGCAGGGAATCCTTCCAAAAACATTCAGTACTTC.

This clonotype was recorded a few times. The CDR3 DNA is TGCGCCAGCAGCCCGGACACAGCTAACTATGGCTACACCTTC. Encoded protein: CASSPDTANYGYTF. The V gene is TRBV5-1, the J gene TRBJ1-2; tentatively, D is TRBD1 (5 bases). Germline CDR1 SGHRS, CDR2 YFSETQ. This CDR3 region has 14 residues. V gave up 4 bases and J gave up 0 bases, with 10 bases separating them.

This clonotype showed up many times. The gene calls are TRBV20-1 and TRBJ1-4, with D tentatively TRBD1 (5 bases). The CDR3 is 14 residues long. Per germline, CDR1 DFQATT and CDR2 SNEGSKA (reference sequence). V lost 1 base and J 6 bases, leaving 12 bases between the germline ends. In DNA form, the CDR3 reads TGCAGTGCTAGAGTTGGGGCGGGGGATGAAAAACTGTTTTTT. It codes for CSARVGAGDEKLFF.

This clonotype was seen a few times. The chain carries TRBV5-1 and TRBJ2-1; TRBD1 is a possible D gene (6 bases). The CDR3 totals 16 residues. Germline assignment: CDR1 SGHRS and CDR2 YFSETQ. V dropped 2 bases and J dropped 1 base, with 13 bases sitting between them. The CDR3 loop is CASSFIRQVSYNEQFF. CDR3 nucleotides: TGCGCCAGCAGCTTCATACGACAGGTTTCCTACAATGAGCAGTTCTTC.

This clonotype was counted many times. This chain connects TRBV12-3 or TRBV12-4 to TRBJ1-2, with D hard to call. The CDR3 totals 9 residues. V lost 3 bases and J 10 bases, leaving 3 bases between the germline ends. In DNA, the CDR3 is TGTGCCAGCAGTTTTCCCTACACCTTC. It codes for CASSFPYTF.

Ten or more counts support this clonotype. The chain employs TRBV28 and TRBJ2-5; D gene unclear. Trimming removed 4 bases at V and 1 base at J, with 7 bases between. From germline, CDR1 is MDHEN and CDR2 SYDVKM. This CDR3 spans 13 amino acids. In nucleotides, the CDR3 is TGTGCCAGCAGTTACACGGCCCAAGAGACCCAGTACTTC. Residues: CASSYTAQETQYF. Combining the CDR3 with reference TRBV28 and TRBJ2-5 gives the whole variable domain DVKVTQSSRYLVKRTGEKVFLECVQDMDHENMFWYRQDPGLGLRLIYFSYDVKMKEKGDIPEGYSVSREKKERFSLILESASTNQTSMYLCASSYTAQETQYFGPGTRLLVL.

This clonotype was detected ten times or more. This chain joins TRBV10-3 and TRBJ2-7, with D hard to call. CDR1 and CDR2 (germline): ENHRY, SYGVKD. This CDR3 has 16 amino acids. V lost 0 bases to trimming and J lost 2 bases, with 14 bases between them. CDR3 DNA: TGTGCCATCAGTGAGTCGGTTAGGGCCGCTGCCTACGAGCAGTACTTC. Protein: CAISESVRAAAYEQYF.

This clonotype was seen at least ten times. V gene TRBV29-1 combines with J gene TRBJ2-1; D perhaps matches TRBD2 (5 bases). The V end was cut by 4 bases, the J end by 5 bases, with 9 bases between. CDR1 is SQVTM and CDR2 is ANQGSEA in the germline V gene. The CDR3 contains 12 residues. The CDR3 loop reads CSVGELNNEQFF. The CDR3, as DNA: TGCAGCGTTGGGGAGTTAAACAATGAGCAGTTCTTC.

In this sample, this clonotype turned up many times. The rearrangement joins TRBV27 to TRBJ2-3; 10 bases line up with TRBD1. Germline V gene data show CDR1 as MNHEY and CDR2 as SMNVEV (reference sequence). J lost 6 bases, V lost 8 bases, and 11 bases had no gene match. CDR3 length: 15 amino acids. The DNA of the CDR3 is TGTGCCAGCTCCCCCCCGGGACAGGGGTCGGATACGCAGTATTTT. Translated, it gives CASSPPGQGSDTQYF.

The table lists this clonotype with many counts. The genes are TRBV28 and TRBJ2-7; weak D call: TRBD1 (5 bases). Between the trimmed V and J ends, which lost 6 bases and 6 bases, there was a span of 18 bases. The CDR3 is made up of 14 amino acids. The germline CDR1 and CDR2 sequences are MDHEN and SYDVKM. CDR3 residues: CASSPPGKDSEQYF. For the CDR3, the DNA is TGTGCCAGCAGCCCTCCAGGGAAAGATTCCGAGCAGTACTTC.

The chain employs TRBV5-1 and TRBJ2-3, with 9 nucleotides matching TRBD2. This CDR3 is built from 14 residues. Germline values: CDR1 SGHRS, CDR2 YFSETQ. V was pared by 6 bases and J by 2 bases, with 4 bases of the junction left unmatched. The CDR3 region has the DNA TGCGCCAGCATGGCGGGAGGGCCCACAGATACGCAGTATTTT. It translates to CASMAGGPTDTQYF.

J is TRBJ1-5 and V is TRBV20-1, with D perhaps matching TRBD1 (5 bases). Looked up from germline, CDR1 is DFQATT and CDR2 is SNEGSKA (reference sequence). This CDR3 is built from 14 residues. The V gene lost 6 bases and the J gene lost 4 bases, with 16 bases spanning the gap. The CDR3 protein is CSARDGYSNQPQHF. The CDR3 nucleotides read TGCAGTGCCAGGGACGGTTACTCAAATCAGCCCCAGCATTTT.

This clonotype was recorded many times. This chain uses TRBV10-2 with TRBJ1-3; TRBD1 aligns across 9 bases. This CDR3 spans 15 amino acids. The V gene end was trimmed by 3 bases and the J gene end by 2 bases; junction bases not matched to a gene: 2. The germline V gene has CDR1 WSHSY and CDR2 SAAADI. The CDR3 DNA is TGCGCCAGCAGTGATACAGGGGGCACTGGAAACACCATATATTTT. Encoded protein: CASSDTGGTGNTIYF.

This clonotype has at least ten counts. This chain connects TRBV28 to TRBJ1-6, with D unresolved. V was shortened by 5 bases and J by 7 bases, with 15 bases between the two germline ends. Germline CDR1 reads MDHEN; CDR2 reads SYDVKM. CDR3 size: 15 residues. For the CDR3, the DNA is TGTGCCAGCAGTCCCCAACAGAACCGAAATTCACCCCTCCACTTT. It yields the protein CASSPQQNRNSPLHF.

The CDR3 coding sequence is TGCAGTGCTAGACCCACAGGGGGACGGTCTGAAAAACTGTTTTTT. As protein: CSARPTGGRSEKLFF. The chain couples TRBV20-1 to TRBJ1-4, with 8 positions matching TRBD1. J gave up 7 bases and V 2 bases, and 9 bases lay outside the gene matches. This CDR3 has 15 amino acids. Germline CDR1 DFQATT, CDR2 SNEGSKA (reference sequence).

V gene TRBV20-1 combines with J gene TRBJ2-3; 7 positions match TRBD2. V shed 3 bases and J 1 base; nucleotides not matched to a gene: 4. This CDR3 has 14 residues. From germline, CDR1 is DFQATT and CDR2 SNEGSKA (reference sequence). Here the CDR3 DNA reads TGCAGTGCTAGGAGGGACTACCGCACAGATACGCAGTATTTT. It codes for CSARRDYRTDTQYF.

This clonotype was detected only a few times. The rearrangement joins TRBV7-9 to TRBJ2-7; a possible D gene is TRBD2 (5 bases). The germline CDR1 and CDR2 sequences are SEHNR and FQNEAQ (reference sequence). This CDR3 contains 12 residues. V lost 1 base to trimming and J lost 6 bases, with 7 bases between them. The CDR3 DNA sequence: TGTGCCAGCAGCTTAGGAGGGCTCGAGCAGTACTTC. Protein sequence: CASSLGGLEQYF.

There are many counts of this clonotype. This chain connects TRBV20-1 to TRBJ1-3; the D is unclear. Trimming shortened V by 8 bases and J by 0 bases, and 14 bases separated the two germline ends. The CDR3 is 14 amino acids. Germline CDR1 reads DFQATT; CDR2 reads SNEGSKA (reference sequence). The CDR3 sequence: CSPIPPASGNTIYF. CDR3 bases: TGCAGTCCGATACCCCCAGCCTCTGGAAACACCATATATTTT.

This clonotype showed up many times. For the CDR3, the DNA is TGTGCCAGCAGCTTAGCAGGGGCCACCGGGGAGCTGTTTTTT. Its protein is CASSLAGATGELFF. The J gene is TRBJ2-2, the V gene TRBV7-8, with D perhaps TRBD1 (5 bases). The CDR3 runs to 14 residues. The ends were cut back, 0 bases at V and 4 bases at J, with 6 bases in the middle. The germline gives CDR1 SGHVS, CDR2 FQNEAQ.

This clonotype was found many times. The chain has TRBV9 and TRBJ2-2; D unclear. Germline V gene lookup returns CDR1 SGDLS and CDR2 YYNGEE. The CDR3 contains 16 residues. V was pared by 0 bases and J by 1 base, with 10 bases between. For the CDR3, the DNA is TGTGCCAGCAGCGTAGGGGGTCTAATGAACACCGGGGAGCTGTTTTTT. It yields the protein CASSVGGLMNTGELFF.

This clonotype was observed at least ten times. This rearrangement joins TRBV11-2 to TRBJ2-1, with 7 bases identical to TRBD1. There are 15 residues in the CDR3. Trimming at V came to 0 bases and at J to 2 bases, leaving 1 base not matched to a gene. Germline CDR1 and CDR2: SGHAT and FQNNGV. CDR3 sequence: CASSLEGQPYNEQFF. The CDR3 DNA sequence: TGTGCCAGCAGCTTAGAGGGACAGCCCTACAATGAGCAGTTCTTC.

There are many counts of this clonotype. The chain employs TRBV4-1 and TRBJ2-1; TRBD2 is a possible D gene (6 bases). The V end was cut by 0 bases, the J end by 12 bases, with 9 bases between. Looked up from germline, CDR1 is MGHRA and CDR2 is YSYEKL. This CDR3 spans 12 amino acids. DNA for the CDR3: TGCGCCAGCAGCCAAGACTGGGACTCGCAGTTCTTC. It specifies CASSQDWDSQFF.

There are a few counts of this clonotype. This chain links TRBV20-1 with TRBJ2-7; 10 bases map to TRBD2. Germline-derived CDR1 and CDR2 are DFQATT and SNEGSKA (reference sequence). J gave up 4 bases and V 3 bases, and 6 bases lay outside the gene matches. CDR3 length equals 14 residues. This chain's CDR3 is CSASSLAGAYEQYF. DNA of the CDR3: TGCAGTGCTAGCTCTCTAGCGGGAGCGTACGAGCAGTACTTC.

This clonotype was detected many times. This sequence joins TRBV5-5 and TRBJ2-3; 13 bases fit TRBD2. This CDR3 is built from 15 residues. Per the germline V gene, CDR1 is SGHKS and CDR2 is YYEKEE (reference sequence). The J segment lost 7 bases and the V segment lost 5 bases, leaving 7 bases of the junction unmatched. The CDR3 bases are TGTGCCAGCAGAACACTAGCGGGGGGGCCTTATACGCAGTATTTT. It specifies CASRTLAGGPYTQYF.